The TCR beta chain under discussion was sequenced for a study of PD-1 blockade in classical Hodgkin lymphoma. A remark on this clone: The antigen is not known.

Clones were sequenced by immunoSEQ multiplex PCR, and TCRdb holds only the in-frame ones, with some missing. The sample includes about 3,400 clones, 80% of them seen just once. The time point denotes: newly diagnosed, previously untreated cHL patient sample. It was by magnetic negative selection that CD8+ T cells were isolated from thawed PBMCs. Comparison used PBMCs from newly diagnosed, untreated classical Hodgkin lymphoma. Findings of the study overall: Lower baseline TCR diversity was reported for newly diagnosed patients than for healthy donors.

CDR1 and CDR2 from the germline V gene are MNHNY and SVGAGI (reference sequence). J gave up 9 bases and V 4 bases, and 7 bases lay outside the gene matches. The CDR3 loop spans 14 amino acids. What was sequenced was CD8+ T cells from blood. The clonotype comes from a human donor with classical Hodgkin lymphoma. The genes are TRBV6-6 and TRBJ1-5, with TRBD1 identical over 9 bases. The CDR3 sequence: CASSFRDRVRPQHF. The CDR3 DNA reads as TGTGCCAGCAGTTTCAGGGACAGGGTACGGCCCCAGCATTTT.